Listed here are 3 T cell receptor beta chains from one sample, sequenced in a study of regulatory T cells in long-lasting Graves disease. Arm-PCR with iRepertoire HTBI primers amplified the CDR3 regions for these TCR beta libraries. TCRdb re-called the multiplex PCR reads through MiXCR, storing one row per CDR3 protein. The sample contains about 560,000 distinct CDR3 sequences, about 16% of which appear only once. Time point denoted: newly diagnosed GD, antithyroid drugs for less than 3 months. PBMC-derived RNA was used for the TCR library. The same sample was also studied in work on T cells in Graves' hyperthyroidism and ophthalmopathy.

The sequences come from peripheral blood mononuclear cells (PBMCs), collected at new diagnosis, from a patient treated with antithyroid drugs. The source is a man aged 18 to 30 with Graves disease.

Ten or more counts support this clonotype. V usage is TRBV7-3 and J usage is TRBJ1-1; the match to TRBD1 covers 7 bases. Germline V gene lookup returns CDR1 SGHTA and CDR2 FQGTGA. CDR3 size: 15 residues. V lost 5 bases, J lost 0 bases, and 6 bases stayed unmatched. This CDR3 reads CASSPDRAMNTEAFF. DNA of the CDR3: TGTGCCAGCAGCCCCGACAGGGCGATGAACACTGAAGCTTTCTTT. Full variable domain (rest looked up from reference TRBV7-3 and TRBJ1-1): GAGVSQTPSNKVTEKGKYVELRCDPISGHTALYWYRQSLGQGPEFLIYFQGTGAADDSGLPNDRFFAVRPEGSVSTLKIQRTERGDSAVYLCASSPDRAMNTEAFFGQGTRLTVV.

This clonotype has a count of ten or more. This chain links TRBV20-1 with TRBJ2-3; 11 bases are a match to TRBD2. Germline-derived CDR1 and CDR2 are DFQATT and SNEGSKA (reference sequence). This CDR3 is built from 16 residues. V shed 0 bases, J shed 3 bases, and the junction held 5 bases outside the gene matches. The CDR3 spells CSARDLLAGGTDTQYF. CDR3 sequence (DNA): TGCAGTGCTAGAGATCTGCTAGCGGGAGGAACAGATACGCAGTATTTT.

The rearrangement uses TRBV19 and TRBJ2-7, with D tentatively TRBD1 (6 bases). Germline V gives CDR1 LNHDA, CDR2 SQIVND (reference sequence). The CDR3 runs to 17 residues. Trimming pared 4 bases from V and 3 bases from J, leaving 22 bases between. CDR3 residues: CASSTKLPTGARYEQYF. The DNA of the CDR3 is TGTGCCAGTAGTACTAAGCTCCCGACAGGAGCCCGCTACGAGCAGTACTTC. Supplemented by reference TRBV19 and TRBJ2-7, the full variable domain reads DGGITQSPKYLFRKEGQNVTLSCEQNLNHDAMYWYRQDPGQGLRLIYYSQIVNDFQKGDIAEGYSVSREKKESFPLTVTSAQKNPTAFYLCASSTKLPTGARYEQYFGPGTRLTVT.